This T cell receptor (beta chain) was sequenced in a study of blood T cell repertoires in COVID-19. Study background: Specimens from acute and convalescent COVID-19 originated in the United States, Italy and Spain.

Individuals drawn from under 30 US areas were roughly 18 to 95 years old. The data were produced by immunoSEQ multiplex PCR, yet TCRdb's version contains in-frame clones alone and is incomplete. Counted here are about 130,000 clones, roughly 80% occurring once; the ten biggest clones make up 7% to 10%. The sequence came from a man aged 50 to 59 who had recovered from COVID-19. Material for sequencing was PBMCs or T cells enriched from blood (not recorded which).

The CDR3 region has the DNA TGCAGCGTGACACAGGGGCTAAACACTGAAGCTTTCTTT. It codes for CSVTQGLNTEAFF. The chain carries TRBV29-1 and TRBJ1-1, with 7 nucleotides matching TRBD1. The CDR3 contains 13 residues. V was pared by 6 bases and J by 2 bases, with 6 bases of the junction left unmatched. Germline V gene sequence: CDR1 SQVTM, CDR2 ANQGSEA.